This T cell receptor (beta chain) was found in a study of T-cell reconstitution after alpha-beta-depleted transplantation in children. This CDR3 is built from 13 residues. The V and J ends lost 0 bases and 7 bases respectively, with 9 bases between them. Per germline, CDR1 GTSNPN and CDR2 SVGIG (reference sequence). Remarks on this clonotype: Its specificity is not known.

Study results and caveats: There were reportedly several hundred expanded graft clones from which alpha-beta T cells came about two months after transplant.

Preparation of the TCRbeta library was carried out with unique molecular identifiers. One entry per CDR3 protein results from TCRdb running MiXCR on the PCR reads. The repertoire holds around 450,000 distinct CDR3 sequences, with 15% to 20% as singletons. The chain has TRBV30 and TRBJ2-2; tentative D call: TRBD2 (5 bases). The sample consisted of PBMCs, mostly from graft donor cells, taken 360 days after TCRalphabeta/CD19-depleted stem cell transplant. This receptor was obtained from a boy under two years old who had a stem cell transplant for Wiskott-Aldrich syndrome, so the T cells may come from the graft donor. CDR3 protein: CAWSVLVNGELFF. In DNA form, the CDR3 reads TGTGCCTGGAGTGTACTAGTAAACGGGGAGCTGTTTTTT.